This TCR beta chain was profiled in a study of T cell clonotyping in hematopoietic cell transplantation. Clones were read by immunoSEQ multiplex PCR, and TCRdb kept only the in-frame ones, dropping some. Among under 30,000 clones listed, 92% were seen once. Study outcomes and limitations: Pathologically expanded recipient clonotypes increased progressively from day 30 to day 180 as diversity fell. No sorting was done, leaving CD4 and CD8 contributions mixed. Higher Inverse Simpson Index values in graft donor and pretransplant recipient predicted broader posttransplant TCR diversity.

Germline values: CDR1 SGHNT, CDR2 YYREEE (reference sequence). The germline V and J ends were trimmed by 0 bases and 11 bases, with 20 bases remaining between them. This CDR3 comprises 15 residues. This clone showed up just once. The antigen remains undetermined. The sequenced sample was PBMCs, obtained 100 days after allogeneic stem cell transplant. This clonotype was obtained from a female patient aged 50-59 years who had an allogeneic stem cell transplant from a related donor, so the T cells may come from the graft donor. Some clones in this sample may be carry-over from other donors' samples. The chain carries TRBV5-4 and TRBJ1-1; TRBD1 might be the D (5 bases). The CDR3 coding sequence is TGTGCCAGCAGCTTGGGCGGGACGGCGACGCTGTTGGCTTTCTTT. Protein sequence: CASSLGGTATLLAFF.